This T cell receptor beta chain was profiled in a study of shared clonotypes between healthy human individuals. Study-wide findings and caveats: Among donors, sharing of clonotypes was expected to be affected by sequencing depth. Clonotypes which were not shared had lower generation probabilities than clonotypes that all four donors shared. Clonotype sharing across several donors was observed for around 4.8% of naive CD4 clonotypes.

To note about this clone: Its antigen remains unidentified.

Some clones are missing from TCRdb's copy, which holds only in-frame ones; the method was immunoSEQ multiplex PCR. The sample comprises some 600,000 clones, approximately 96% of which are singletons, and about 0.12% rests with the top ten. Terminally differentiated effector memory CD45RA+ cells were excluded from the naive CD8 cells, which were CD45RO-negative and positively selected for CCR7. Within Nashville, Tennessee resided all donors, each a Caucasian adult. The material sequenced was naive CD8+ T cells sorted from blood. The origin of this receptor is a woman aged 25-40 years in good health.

In nucleotides, the CDR3 is TGTGCCAGCAGCCCAGGACAGGGACTTGATGAGCAGTTCTTC. Protein: CASSPGQGLDEQFF. The chain carries TRBV11-2 and TRBJ2-1, with 8 bases that match TRBD1. V shed 5 bases and J 8 bases; nucleotides not matched to a gene: 8. The length of the CDR3 is 14 residues. The germline CDR1 and CDR2 sequences are SGHAT and FQNNGV.